These 12 T cell receptor beta chains were all obtained from the same sample, sequenced in a study of early T cells in non-severe SARS-CoV-2 infection. TCRdb re-called the 5' RACE reads with MiXCR, one entry per CDR3 protein. The sample lists some 22,000 distinct CDR3 sequences; 4.5% were seen once. The specimen was whole blood. Every receptor here comes from an adult who was a healthcare worker with PCR-confirmed SARS-CoV-2 infection or an uninfected control (not recorded which).

The gene calls are TRBV7-2 and TRBJ2-1; D not certain. The length of the CDR3 is 12 residues. V shed 4 bases and J shed 9 bases, with 10 bases lying between them. CDR1 is SGHTA, CDR2 FQGNSA, per germline. CDR3 coding DNA: TGTGCCAGCAGCTCCTTCTTCCGTGAGCAGTTCTTC. This codes for CASSSFFREQFF.

This clonotype is classed as medium-sized (0.01 to 0.1%). This sequence joins TRBV4-3 and TRBJ2-5, with TRBD2 matching over 7 bases. Germline CDR1 and CDR2: LGHNA and YSLEER. The CDR3 spans 14 residues. With 2 bases clipped from V and 4 bases from J, the junction kept 4 bases outside the gene matches. The DNA for the CDR3 is TGCGCCAGCAGCCAACGACTAGCTGGAGAGACCCAGTACTTC. Its protein product is CASSQRLAGETQYF.

The sample holds many counts of this clonotype. The chain combines TRBV4-2 with TRBJ1-1, with 8 bases fitting TRBD1. V shed 10 bases, J shed 6 bases, and the junction held 10 bases outside the gene matches. The CDR3 spans 13 residues. CDR1 is LGHNA, CDR2 YNFKEQ, per germline. The CDR3 sequence is CATKPGGLSEAFF. In DNA, the CDR3 is TGTGCCACCAAACCAGGGGGCTTGTCTGAAGCTTTCTTT.

This clonotype appeared many times. The chain employs TRBV7-9 and TRBJ1-5, with a tentative D call TRBD1 (5 bases). Germline CDR1 reads SEHNR; CDR2 reads FQNEAQ (reference sequence). V lost 3 bases to trimming and J lost 7 bases, with 10 bases between them. The CDR3 runs 13 residues. The CDR3 is CASSLITGQPQHF. The CDR3 region has the DNA TGTGCCAGCAGCTTGATCACAGGCCAGCCCCAGCATTTT. The full variable domain, rest sourced from reference TRBV7-9 and TRBJ1-5, is DTGVSQNPRHKITKRGQNVTFRCDPISEHNRLYWYRQTLGQGPEFLTYFQNEAQLEKSRLLSDRFSAERPKGSFSTLEIQRTEQGDSAMYLCASSLITGQPQHFGDGTRLSIL.

In this sample, this clonotype turned up many times. Compared with germline, one end of the junction differs, possibly owing to a read error. This rearrangement joins TRBV19 to TRBJ1-6, with D unclear. The germline CDR1 and CDR2 sequences are LNHDA and SQIVND (reference sequence). The CDR3 is 14 amino acids. DNA of the CDR3: TGCGCCAGTAGTATAGGGCAGGCCAATTCACCCCTCCACTTT. Amino acids: CASSIGQANSPLHF.

This clonotype was observed a handful of times. The chain couples TRBV2 to TRBJ1-4; 10 bases agree with TRBD1. Per germline, CDR1 SNHLY and CDR2 FYNNEI. This CDR3 spans 12 amino acids. The V segment lost 10 bases and the J segment 7 bases; nucleotides outside the gene matches: 3. Here the CDR3 DNA reads TGTGCCACGCGGACAGGGGGTGAAAAACTGTTTTTT. It is translated as CATRTGGEKLFF. Based on the CDR3 plus reference TRBV2 and TRBJ1-4, the full variable domain is EPEVTQTPSHQVTQMGQEVILRCVPISNHLYFYWYRQILGQKVEFLVSFYNNEISEKSEIFDDQFSVERPDGSNFTLKIRSTKLEDSAMYFCATRTGGEKLFFGSGTQLSVL.

This clonotype occurred many times. The CDR3 reads CASSFIQTSSYEQYF. Written as DNA, the CDR3 is TGTGCCAGCAGCTTTATCCAGACTAGCTCCTACGAGCAGTACTTC. This rearrangement joins TRBV27 to TRBJ2-7, with a tentative D call TRBD2 (6 bases). Germline loops: CDR1 MNHEY, CDR2 SMNVEV (reference sequence). CDR3 length equals 15 residues. Trimming left V 6 bases short and J 0 bases short, with 15 bases between.

This clonotype was observed many times. The J gene is TRBJ1-2, the V gene TRBV6-5; D might be TRBD1 (5 bases). From germline, CDR1 is MNHEY and CDR2 SVGAGI. The CDR3 sequence is 13 residues long. Trimming removed 6 bases from V and 3 bases from J, with 11 bases in between. The CDR3: CASRQGVHYGYTF. CDR3 in DNA: TGTGCCAGCAGGCAAGGGGTCCACTATGGCTACACCTTC.

This clonotype was seen at least ten times. The chain couples TRBV7-6 to TRBJ2-7; no clear D gene. Trimming took 5 bases from V and 4 from J, leaving 9 bases between them. CDR1 is SGHVS, CDR2 FNYEAQ, per germline. The CDR3 sequence is 12 residues long. CDR3 sequence (DNA): TGTGCCAGCAGCCCAGGTTGGTACGAGCAGTACTTC. Translation: CASSPGWYEQYF.

This clonotype was detected many times. J is TRBJ2-1 and V is TRBV20-1, with D unclear. Germline V CDR1 and CDR2: DFQATT, SNEGSKA (reference sequence). The CDR3 totals 14 residues. The V end was cut by 0 bases, the J end by 1 base, with 7 bases between. The CDR3 spells CSARDGRSYNEQFF. The CDR3, as DNA: TGCAGTGCTAGAGATGGTCGGTCCTACAATGAGCAGTTCTTC.

This clonotype has a count of ten or more. The J gene is TRBJ2-5, the V gene TRBV18; the D call may be TRBD1 or TRBD2 (5 bases each). Germline loops: CDR1 KGHSH, CDR2 LQKENI. Trimming shortened V by 3 bases and J by 1 base, and 9 bases separated the two germline ends. The CDR3 length is 14 residues. CDR3 in amino acids: CASSPGRIQETQYF. The CDR3 DNA follows: TGTGCCAGCTCACCGGGACGGATCCAAGAGACCCAGTACTTC.

In this sample, this clonotype turned up many times. The gene calls are TRBV4-3 and TRBJ2-1; 7 bases align to TRBD1. V was pared by 1 base and J by 8 bases, with 14 bases of the junction left unmatched. CDR3 length equals 17 residues. Germline CDR1 is LGHNA and CDR2 is YSLEER. The CDR3 sequence is CASSQVPSGQAFYEQFF. DNA for the CDR3: TGCGCCAGCAGCCAAGTCCCTTCCGGACAGGCCTTCTATGAGCAGTTCTTC.